The 27 T cell receptor beta chains below were found in one sample sequenced in a study of blood T cells in healthy people across ages. Primed by a sample-barcoded 5' primer and a J-beta primer mix, a second PCR proceeded for 7 to 11 cycles. TCRdb reprocessed the 5' RACE reads with MiXCR, giving one entry per CDR3 protein. The sample holds about 1.8 million distinct CDR3 sequences, about 49% seen once. Sample: blood. The origin of the receptors is a woman in her 40s in good health.

This chain connects TRBV5-1 to TRBJ1-6; 7 positions agree with TRBD1. This CDR3 spans 15 amino acids. The junction had 7 bases not matched to a gene; V was cut back by 0 bases and J by 10 bases. Germline V lookup: CDR1 SGHRS, CDR2 YFSETQ. DNA of the CDR3: TGCGCCAGCAGCTTGGTTGGGACAGCCGAATCACCCCTCCACTTT. Protein sequence: CASSLVGTAESPLHF.

V usage is TRBV24-1 and J usage is TRBJ2-3; D is perhaps TRBD1 or TRBD2 (5 bases each). V lost 3 bases, J lost 4 bases, and 7 bases lay in between. The CDR3 spans 13 residues. Germline V gene sequence: CDR1 KGHDR, CDR2 SFDVKD. CDR3 nucleotide sequence: TGTGCCACCAGTGATGGGGGATCAGATACGCAGTATTTT. Translating it yields CATSDGGSDTQYF.

This clonotype was seen only a few times. V and J are TRBV20-1 and TRBJ2-7; 7 nucleotides align to TRBD2. Germline trimming cut 5 bases from V and 2 bases from J; bases unmatched to any gene: 6. Germline V lookup: CDR1 DFQATT, CDR2 SNEGSKA (reference sequence). The CDR3 sequence is 13 residues long. CDR3 sequence: CSAGRLAAYEQYF. The CDR3 region has the DNA TGCAGTGCTGGTAGACTAGCAGCCTACGAGCAGTACTTC.

The chain carries TRBV4-1 and TRBJ1-5; 7 positions agree with TRBD1. This CDR3 has 16 amino acids. Trimming removed 4 bases from V and 4 bases from J; junction bases left unmatched: 10. Per the germline V gene, CDR1 is MGHRA and CDR2 is YSYEKL. The CDR3 nucleotides are TGCGCCAGCAGCCCTGTTTCGGGACAGTCGAATCAGCCCCAGCATTTT. Translated: CASSPVSGQSNQPQHF.

The J gene is TRBJ2-5, the V gene TRBV2; D may be TRBD1 or TRBD2 (5 bases each). V was cut by 6 bases and J by 2 bases, with 10 bases left in between. The germline V gene has CDR1 SNHLY and CDR2 FYNNEI. The CDR3 has 13 residues. The CDR3 DNA reads as TGTGCCAGCAGGGGACGCATACAAGAGACCCAGTACTTC. Its protein product is CASRGRIQETQYF.

The chain has TRBV28 and TRBJ1-1, with unresolved D. Germline CDR1 is MDHEN and CDR2 is SYDVKM. V was cut by 7 bases and J by 6 bases, with 21 bases left in between. This CDR3 comprises 15 residues. The CDR3 here is CASNHPVLAGPEAFF. In DNA, the CDR3 is TGTGCCAGCAACCATCCGGTCTTAGCAGGCCCTGAAGCTTTCTTT.

This clonotype was seen more than once but under ten times. This sequence joins TRBV9 and TRBJ1-2, with 8 bases lining up with TRBD1. CDR3 length equals 14 residues. J was trimmed by 7 bases and V by 4 bases; bases with no gene match: 9. Germline assignment: CDR1 SGDLS and CDR2 YYNGEE. CDR3: CASSIEDRVGGYTF. CDR3 nucleotides: TGTGCCAGCAGCATCGAGGACAGGGTTGGTGGCTACACCTTC.

The J gene is TRBJ2-7, the V gene TRBV20-1; D not certain. V was cut by 3 bases and J by 2 bases, with 23 bases left in between. Germline V gene sequence: CDR1 DFQATT, CDR2 SNEGSKA (reference sequence). The CDR3 sequence is 17 residues long. The CDR3 region is CSARVGSVELGPYEQYF. For the CDR3, the DNA is TGCAGTGCTAGGGTAGGGTCTGTCGAGTTAGGCCCCTACGAGCAGTACTTC.

The gene calls are TRBV7-2 and TRBJ2-3; 10 bases align to TRBD2. Germline CDR1 reads SGHTA; CDR2 reads FQGNSA. This CDR3 comprises 15 residues. V gave up 5 bases and J gave up 5 bases; unmatched junction bases: 7. In DNA, the CDR3 is TGTGCCAGCAGCACGAGCGGGGGGGGTGGAGATACGCAGTATTTT. Amino acids: CASSTSGGGGDTQYF.

The chain employs TRBV7-2 and TRBJ2-1; TRBD1 might be the D (7 bases). Germline values: CDR1 SGHTA, CDR2 FQGNSA. Trimming shortened V by 2 bases and J by 8 bases, and 19 bases separated the two germline ends. This CDR3 region has 16 residues. CDR3 sequence reads: CASSLSFQGGGDEQFF. CDR3 sequence (DNA): TGTGCCAGCAGCTTATCATTCCAGGGGGGAGGCGATGAGCAGTTCTTC.

J is TRBJ2-3 and V is TRBV7-2, with D possibly matching TRBD1 (6 bases). V lost 5 bases and J lost 8, with 17 bases in between. From germline, CDR1 is SGHTA and CDR2 FQGNSA. CDR3 length: 14 amino acids. As DNA, the CDR3 is TGTGCCAGCAGCCCCCAACAGGGAAGGCGTACGCAGTATTTT. It specifies CASSPQQGRRTQYF.

This chain connects TRBV5-6 to TRBJ2-4, with 8 bases identical to TRBD2. The DNA end favors TRBJ2-7, so the J call may be wrong. The V gene's germline CDR1 is SGHDT and CDR2 YYEEEE. The CDR3 covers 17 residues. CDR3 loop: CASSWWLGGGNSYEQYF. Here the CDR3 DNA reads TGTGCCAGCAGCTGGTGGCTTGGCGGGGGGAACTCCTACGAGCAGTACTTC.

This clonotype turned up a few times. The chain has TRBV12-3 or TRBV12-4 and TRBJ2-1; a weak D match, TRBD1 (5 bases). The CDR3 spans 14 residues. V was clipped by 2 bases and J by 8 bases, with 13 bases between them. The CDR3 nucleotides are TGTGCCAGCAGTTTACAGGGCTTGGGCGATGAGCAGTTCTTC. It encodes CASSLQGLGDEQFF.

The V gene is TRBV4-3, the J gene TRBJ2-1, with a weak D call TRBD1 (5 bases). The germline V gene encodes CDR1 LGHNA and CDR2 YSLEER. The V and J ends lost 3 bases and 8 bases respectively, with 11 bases between them. CDR3 length equals 13 residues. The DNA for the CDR3 is TGCGCCAGCAGCCATTCAGGGATCGATGAGCAGTTCTTC. Its translation: CASSHSGIDEQFF.

This sequence joins TRBV2 and TRBJ1-2; D is ambiguous. V dropped 6 bases and J dropped 4 bases, with 15 bases sitting between them. This CDR3 spans 14 amino acids. CDR1 is SNHLY, CDR2 FYNNEI, per germline. The CDR3 DNA follows: TGTGCCAGCAGCCCCCCGGAGGGTAGCTATGGCTACACCTTC. Its protein is CASSPPEGSYGYTF.

The chain couples TRBV5-1 to TRBJ2-3, with D possibly matching TRBD2 (6 bases). Between the trimmed V and J ends, which lost 4 bases and 2 bases, there was a span of 17 bases. Germline V CDR1 and CDR2: SGHRS, YFSETQ. The CDR3 extends over 16 amino acids. CDR3 DNA: TGCGCCAGCAGCCCAATCGGGAGACTCCCCACAGATACGCAGTATTTT. The encoded protein is CASSPIGRLPTDTQYF.

The chain employs TRBV11-3 and TRBJ2-5, with 7 bases identical to TRBD1. The CDR3 spans 15 residues. Germline V gives CDR1 SGHNT, CDR2 YENEEA. The V gene end was trimmed by 7 bases and the J gene end by 1 base; junction bases not matched to a gene: 9. CDR3 sequence: CASKIPGQIQETQYF. The DNA for the CDR3 is TGTGCCAGCAAGATACCGGGACAGATCCAAGAGACCCAGTACTTC.

The chain joins TRBV4-1 to TRBJ1-1; D call uncertain. Trimming took off 0 bases at V and 10 bases at J, with 12 bases between the two ends. This CDR3 is built from 13 residues. The germline CDR1 and CDR2 sequences are MGHRA and YSYEKL. CDR3 residues: CASSQEGVTGAFF. The CDR3 DNA reads TGCGCCAGCAGCCAAGAGGGAGTAACCGGAGCTTTCTTT.

The chain carries TRBV20-1 and TRBJ2-7, with TRBD1 matching over 7 bases. The junction had 12 bases not matched to a gene; V was cut back by 4 bases and J by 3 bases. Per the germline V gene, CDR1 is DFQATT and CDR2 is SNEGSKA (reference sequence). The CDR3 spans 15 residues. Here the CDR3 reads CSATALTGNLYEQYF. CDR3 coding DNA: TGCAGTGCTACAGCCCTGACAGGGAACCTCTACGAGCAGTACTTC.

The gene calls are TRBV6-1 and TRBJ1-5; D not certain. CDR3 length: 15 amino acids. Trimming took 8 bases from V and 0 from J, leaving 14 bases between them. Germline CDR1 and CDR2: MNHNS and SASEGT. In nucleotides, the CDR3 is TGTGCCAGCGTCTTGTACGTGGATAGCAATCAGCCCCAGCATTTT. Its protein is CASVLYVDSNQPQHF.

The gene calls are TRBV20-1 and TRBJ1-1; no clear D gene. The CDR3 covers 13 residues. Trimming pared 2 bases from V and 0 bases from J, leaving 7 bases between. Per germline, CDR1 DFQATT and CDR2 SNEGSKA (reference sequence). CDR3 nucleotides: TGCAGTGCTAGAAGTCAGATGAACACTGAAGCTTTCTTT. It translates to CSARSQMNTEAFF.

The V and J genes are TRBV20-1 and TRBJ2-1, with D maybe TRBD1 (6 bases). The germline V gene has CDR1 DFQATT and CDR2 SNEGSKA (reference sequence). The germline V and J ends were trimmed by 0 bases and 13 bases, with 25 bases remaining between them. The CDR3 extends over 16 amino acids. The CDR3, as DNA: TGCAGTGCTAGAGATTCACCCCCCAGGGGTAGGGAGACCCAGTTCTTC. Its translation is CSARDSPPRGRETQFF.

This clonotype was counted between two and nine times. The chain couples TRBV29-1 to TRBJ2-7; D assignment may be TRBD1 or TRBD2 (6 bases each). The V gene's germline CDR1 is SQVTM and CDR2 ANQGSEA. Trimming took off 2 bases at V and 6 bases at J, with 14 bases between the two ends. The CDR3 consists of 13 residues. DNA for the CDR3: TGCAGCGTTGAATCCGGGGGCTCGGGCGAGCAGTACTTC. Its translation: CSVESGGSGEQYF.

This clonotype was seen more than once but under ten times. The gene calls are TRBV11-1 and TRBJ2-1; tentatively, D is TRBD1 (5 bases). V lost 0 bases and J lost 1, with 13 bases in between. There are 17 residues in the CDR3. Looked up from germline, CDR1 is SGHAT and CDR2 is FQDESV (reference sequence). The CDR3 spells CASSLAVAGRSYNEQFF. As DNA, the CDR3 is TGTGCCAGCAGCTTAGCGGTCGCAGGGCGTTCCTACAATGAGCAGTTCTTC. Based on the CDR3 plus reference TRBV11-1 and TRBJ2-1, the full variable domain is EAEVAQSPRYKITEKSQAVAFWCDPISGHATLYWYRQILGQGPELLVQFQDESVVDDSQLPKDRFSAERLKGVDSTLKIQPAELGDSAMYLCASSLAVAGRSYNEQFFGPGTRLTVL.

This rearrangement joins TRBV5-1 to TRBJ2-7; TRBD1 is a possible D gene (5 bases). The last part of the DNA fits TRBJ2-5 better; the J call may be wrong. The CDR3 is 14 amino acids. The germline gives CDR1 SGHRS, CDR2 YFSETQ. The CDR3 nucleotides read TGCGCCAGCAGCTTGGGAAGGACACGGGAGACCCAGTACTTC. Translated: CASSLGRTRETQYF.

CDR3 coding DNA: TGCGCCAGCAGCCAAGAGGGGGGGTTAGCGGGGAAACAGTATTTT. Translated: CASSQEGGLAGKQYF. The J gene is TRBJ2-3, the V gene TRBV4-3; TRBD2 aligns across 8 bases. This CDR3 is 15 amino acids long. With 0 bases clipped from V and 12 bases from J, the junction kept 11 bases outside the gene matches. Germline V CDR1 and CDR2: LGHNA, YSLEER.

This clonotype was counted only a few times. This chain joins TRBV28 and TRBJ2-3; possibly TRBD2 for D (6 bases). The CDR3 is 14 residues long. Trimming cost V 6 bases and J 5 bases, with 15 bases left between them. Germline-derived CDR1 and CDR2 are MDHEN and SYDVKM. The CDR3 sequence is CASSRTGELDTQYF. The CDR3 DNA reads TGTGCCAGCAGCCGGACGGGGGAGTTAGATACGCAGTATTTT.